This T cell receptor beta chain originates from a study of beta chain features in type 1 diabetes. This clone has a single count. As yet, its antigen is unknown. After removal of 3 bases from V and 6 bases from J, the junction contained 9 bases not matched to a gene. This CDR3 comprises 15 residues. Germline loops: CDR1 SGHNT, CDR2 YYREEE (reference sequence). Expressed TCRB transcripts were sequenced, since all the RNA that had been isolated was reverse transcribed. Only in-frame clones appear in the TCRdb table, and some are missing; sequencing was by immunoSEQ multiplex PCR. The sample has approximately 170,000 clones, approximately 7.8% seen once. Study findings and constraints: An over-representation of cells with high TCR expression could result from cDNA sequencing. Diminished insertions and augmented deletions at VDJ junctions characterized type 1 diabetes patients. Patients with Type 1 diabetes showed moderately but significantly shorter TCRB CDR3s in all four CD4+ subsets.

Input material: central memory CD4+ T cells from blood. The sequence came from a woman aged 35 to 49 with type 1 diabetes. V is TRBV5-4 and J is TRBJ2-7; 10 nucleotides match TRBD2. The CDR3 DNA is TGTGCCAGCAGCTCCAGGCTAGCGGGAGAGGTCGAGCAGTACTTC. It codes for CASSSRLAGEVEQYF. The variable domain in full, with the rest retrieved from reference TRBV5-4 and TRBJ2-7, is ETGVTQSPTHLIKTRGQQVTLRCSSQSGHNTVSWYQQALGQGPQFIFQYYREEENGRGNFPPRFSGLQFPNYSSELNVNALELDDSALYLCASSSRLAGEVEQYFGPGTRLTVT.